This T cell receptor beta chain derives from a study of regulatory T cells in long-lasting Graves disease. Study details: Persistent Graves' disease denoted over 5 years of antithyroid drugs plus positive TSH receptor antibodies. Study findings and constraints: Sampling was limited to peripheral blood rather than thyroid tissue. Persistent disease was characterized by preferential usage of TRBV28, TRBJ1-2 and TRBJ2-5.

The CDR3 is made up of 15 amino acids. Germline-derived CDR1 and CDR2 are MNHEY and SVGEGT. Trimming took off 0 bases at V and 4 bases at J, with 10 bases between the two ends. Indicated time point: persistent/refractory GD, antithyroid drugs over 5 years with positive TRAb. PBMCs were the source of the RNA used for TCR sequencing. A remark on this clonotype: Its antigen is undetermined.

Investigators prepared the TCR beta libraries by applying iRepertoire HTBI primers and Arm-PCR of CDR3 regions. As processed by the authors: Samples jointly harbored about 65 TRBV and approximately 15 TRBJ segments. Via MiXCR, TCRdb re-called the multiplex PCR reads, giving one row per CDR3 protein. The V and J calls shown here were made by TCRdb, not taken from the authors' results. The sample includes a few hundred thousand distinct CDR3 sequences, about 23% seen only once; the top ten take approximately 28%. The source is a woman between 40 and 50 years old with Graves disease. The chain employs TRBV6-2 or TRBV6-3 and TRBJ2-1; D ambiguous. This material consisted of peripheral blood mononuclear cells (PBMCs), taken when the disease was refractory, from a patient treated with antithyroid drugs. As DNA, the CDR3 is TGTGCCAGCAGTTACTCGGCTTACCTATACAATGAGCAGTTCTTC. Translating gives CASSYSAYLYNEQFF.